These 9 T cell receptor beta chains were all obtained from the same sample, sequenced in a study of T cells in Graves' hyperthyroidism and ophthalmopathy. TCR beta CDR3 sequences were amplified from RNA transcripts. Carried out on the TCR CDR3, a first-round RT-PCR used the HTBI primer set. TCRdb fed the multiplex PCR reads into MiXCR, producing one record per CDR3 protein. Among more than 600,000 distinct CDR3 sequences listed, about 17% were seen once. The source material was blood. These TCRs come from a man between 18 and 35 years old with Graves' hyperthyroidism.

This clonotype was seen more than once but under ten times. CDR3 sequence: CASSWGLAGDYNEQFF. The CDR3 nucleotides are TGCGCCAGCAGCTGGGGACTAGCGGGGGACTACAATGAGCAGTTCTTC. This chain connects TRBV5-1 to TRBJ2-1; TRBD2 matches 14 bases. The CDR3 contains 16 residues. V dropped 3 bases and J dropped 3; count of bases not matched to a gene: 2. CDR1 and CDR2 (germline): SGHRS, YFSETQ. The complete variable domain, with remaining parts taken from reference TRBV5-1 and TRBJ2-1, reads KAGVTQTPRYLIKTRGQQVTLSCSPISGHRSVSWYQQTPGQGLQFLFEYFSETQRNKGNFPGRFSGRQFSNSRSEMNVSTLELGDSALYLCASSWGLAGDYNEQFFGPGTRLTVL.

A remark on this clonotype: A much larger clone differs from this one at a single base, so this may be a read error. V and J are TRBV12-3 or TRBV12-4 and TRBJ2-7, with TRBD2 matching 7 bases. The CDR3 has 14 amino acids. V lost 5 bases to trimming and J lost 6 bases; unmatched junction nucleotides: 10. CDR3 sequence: CASSPRTRAFEQYF. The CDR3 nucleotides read TGTGCCAGCAGTCCCAGGACTAGGGCTTTCGAGCAGTACTTC.

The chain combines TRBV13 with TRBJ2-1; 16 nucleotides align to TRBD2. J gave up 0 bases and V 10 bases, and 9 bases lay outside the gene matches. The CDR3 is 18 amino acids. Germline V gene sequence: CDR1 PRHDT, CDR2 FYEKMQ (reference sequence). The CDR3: CATSGLAGGPSSYNEQFF. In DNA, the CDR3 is TGTGCCACCTCGGGACTAGCGGGAGGGCCATCCTCCTACAATGAGCAGTTCTTC.

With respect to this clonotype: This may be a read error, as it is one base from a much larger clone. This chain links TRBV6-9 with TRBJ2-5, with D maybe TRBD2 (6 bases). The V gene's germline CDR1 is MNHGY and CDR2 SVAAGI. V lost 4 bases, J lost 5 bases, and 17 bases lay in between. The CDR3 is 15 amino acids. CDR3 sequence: CASSLGPGSGETQYF. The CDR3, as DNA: TGTGCCAGCAGTTTGGGACCCGGGAGCGGGGAGACCCAGTACTTC.

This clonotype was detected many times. The CDR3 DNA reads as TGCGCCAGCAGCTTGGCTAGCGTGGATACGCAGTATTTT. This sequence encodes CASSLASVDTQYF. This chain links TRBV5-1 with TRBJ2-3; D possibly corresponds to TRBD2 (6 bases). The CDR3 consists of 13 residues. CDR1 and CDR2 (germline): SGHRS, YFSETQ. V dropped 0 bases and J dropped 6 bases, with 8 bases sitting between them.

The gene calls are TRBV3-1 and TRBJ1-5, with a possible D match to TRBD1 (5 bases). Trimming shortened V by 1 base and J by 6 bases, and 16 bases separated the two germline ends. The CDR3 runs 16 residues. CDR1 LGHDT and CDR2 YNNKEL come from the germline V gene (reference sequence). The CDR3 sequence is CASSQAGWGVSQPQHF. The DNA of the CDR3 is TGTGCCAGCAGCCAAGCAGGATGGGGGGTCAGTCAGCCCCAGCATTTT.

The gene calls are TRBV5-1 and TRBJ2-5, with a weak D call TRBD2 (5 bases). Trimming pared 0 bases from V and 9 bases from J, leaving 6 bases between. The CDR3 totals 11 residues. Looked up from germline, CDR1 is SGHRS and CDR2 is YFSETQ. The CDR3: CASSLDGAQYF. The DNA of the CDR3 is TGCGCCAGCAGCTTGGACGGGGCCCAGTACTTC.

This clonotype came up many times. This CDR3 reads CASSQGQGVYEQYF. Here the CDR3 DNA reads TGTGCCAGCAGCCAAGGACAGGGAGTCTACGAGCAGTACTTC. This chain uses TRBV3-1 with TRBJ2-7, with 7 bases lining up with TRBD1. Germline assignment: CDR1 LGHDT and CDR2 YNNKEL (reference sequence). With 1 base clipped from V and 3 bases from J, the junction kept 3 bases outside the gene matches. The length of the CDR3 is 14 residues.

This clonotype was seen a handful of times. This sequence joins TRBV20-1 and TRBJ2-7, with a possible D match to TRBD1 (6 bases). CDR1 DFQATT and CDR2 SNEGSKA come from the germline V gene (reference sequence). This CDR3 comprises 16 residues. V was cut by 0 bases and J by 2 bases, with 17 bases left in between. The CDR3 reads CSAREMAGELAYEQYF. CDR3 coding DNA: TGCAGTGCTAGAGAGATGGCAGGGGAACTGGCCTACGAGCAGTACTTC.